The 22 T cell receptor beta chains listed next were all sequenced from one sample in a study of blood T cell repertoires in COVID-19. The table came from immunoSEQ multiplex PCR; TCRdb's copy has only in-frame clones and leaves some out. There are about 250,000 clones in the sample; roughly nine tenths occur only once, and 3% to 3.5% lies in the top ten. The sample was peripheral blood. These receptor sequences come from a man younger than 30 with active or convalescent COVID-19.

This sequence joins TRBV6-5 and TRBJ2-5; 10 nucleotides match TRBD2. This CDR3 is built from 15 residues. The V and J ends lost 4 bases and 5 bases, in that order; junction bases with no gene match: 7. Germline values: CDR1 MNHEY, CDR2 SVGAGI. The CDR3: CASSLLAGEGETQYF. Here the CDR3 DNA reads TGTGCCAGCAGTTTGCTAGCGGGAGAGGGGGAGACCCAGTACTTC.

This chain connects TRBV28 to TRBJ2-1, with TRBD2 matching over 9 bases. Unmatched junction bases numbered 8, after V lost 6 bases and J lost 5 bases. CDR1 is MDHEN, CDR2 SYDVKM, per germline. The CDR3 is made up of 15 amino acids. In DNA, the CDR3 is TGTGCCAGCAGGAATAGCGGGGGACGTAACAATGAGCAGTTCTTC. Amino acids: CASRNSGGRNNEQFF.

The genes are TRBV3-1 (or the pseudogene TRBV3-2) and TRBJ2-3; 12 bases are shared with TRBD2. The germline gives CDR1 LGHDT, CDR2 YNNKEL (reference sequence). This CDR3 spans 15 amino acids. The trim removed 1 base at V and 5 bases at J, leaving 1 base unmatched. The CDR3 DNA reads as TGTGCCAGCAGCCAAGGGACTAGCGGGGAAGATACGCAGTATTTT. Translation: CASSQGTSGEDTQYF.

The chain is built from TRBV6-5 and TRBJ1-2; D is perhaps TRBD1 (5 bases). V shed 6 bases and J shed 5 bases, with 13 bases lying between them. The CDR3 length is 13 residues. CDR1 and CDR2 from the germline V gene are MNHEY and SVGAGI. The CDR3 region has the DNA TGTGCCAGCAGCCTCGGACAAGCTTATGGCTACACCTTC. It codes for CASSLGQAYGYTF.

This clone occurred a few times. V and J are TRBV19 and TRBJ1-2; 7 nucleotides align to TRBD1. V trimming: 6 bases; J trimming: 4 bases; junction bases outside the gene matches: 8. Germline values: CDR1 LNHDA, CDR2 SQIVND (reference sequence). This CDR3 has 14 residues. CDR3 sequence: CASRGTGTAYGYTF. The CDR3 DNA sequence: TGTGCCAGTAGAGGGACTGGGACAGCCTATGGCTACACCTTC.

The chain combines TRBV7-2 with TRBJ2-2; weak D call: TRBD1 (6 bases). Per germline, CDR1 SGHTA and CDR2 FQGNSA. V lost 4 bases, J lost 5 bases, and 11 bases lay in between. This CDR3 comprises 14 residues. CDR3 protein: CASSYRTATGELFF. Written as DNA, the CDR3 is TGTGCCAGCAGCTACCGGACAGCAACCGGGGAGCTGTTTTTT.

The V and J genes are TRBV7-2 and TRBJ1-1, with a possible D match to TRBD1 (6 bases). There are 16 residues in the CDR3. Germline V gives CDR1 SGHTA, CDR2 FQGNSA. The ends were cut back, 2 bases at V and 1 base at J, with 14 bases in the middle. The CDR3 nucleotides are TGTGCCAGCAGCTTAATTGTAGGGGGACCGAACACTGAAGCTTTCTTT. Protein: CASSLIVGGPNTEAFF.

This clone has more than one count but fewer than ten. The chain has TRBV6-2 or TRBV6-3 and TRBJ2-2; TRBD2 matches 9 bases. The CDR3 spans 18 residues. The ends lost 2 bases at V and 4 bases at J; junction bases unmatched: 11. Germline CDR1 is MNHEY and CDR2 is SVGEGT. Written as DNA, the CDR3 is TGTGCCAGCAGTTACGTCAGCGGGAGGTCTCAACTCACCGGGGAGCTGTTTTTT. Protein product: CASSYVSGRSQLTGELFF.

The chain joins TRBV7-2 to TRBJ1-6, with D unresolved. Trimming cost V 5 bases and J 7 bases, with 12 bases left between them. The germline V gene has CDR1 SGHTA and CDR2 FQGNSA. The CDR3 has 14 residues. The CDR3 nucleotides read TGTGCCAGCAGCGAGTGGGCAACCAATTCACCCCTCCACTTT. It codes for CASSEWATNSPLHF.

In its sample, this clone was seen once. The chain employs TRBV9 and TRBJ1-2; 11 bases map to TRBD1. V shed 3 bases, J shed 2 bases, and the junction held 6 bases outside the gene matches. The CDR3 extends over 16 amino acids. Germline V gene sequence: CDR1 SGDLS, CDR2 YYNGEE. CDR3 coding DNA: TGTGCCAGCAGCGCTCATGGACAGGGGGCAAACTATGGCTACACCTTC. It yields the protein CASSAHGQGANYGYTF.

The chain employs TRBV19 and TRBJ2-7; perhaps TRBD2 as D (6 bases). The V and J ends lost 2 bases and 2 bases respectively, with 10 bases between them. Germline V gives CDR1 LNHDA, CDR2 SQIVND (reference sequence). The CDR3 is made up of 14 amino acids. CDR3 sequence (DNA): TGTGCCAGTAGTATACGAGGGACTCCCTACGAGCAGTACTTC. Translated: CASSIRGTPYEQYF. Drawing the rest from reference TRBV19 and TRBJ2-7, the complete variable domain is DGGITQSPKYLFRKEGQNVTLSCEQNLNHDAMYWYRQDPGQGLRLIYYSQIVNDFQKGDIAEGYSVSREKKESFPLTVTSAQKNPTAFYLCASSIRGTPYEQYFGPGTRLTVT.

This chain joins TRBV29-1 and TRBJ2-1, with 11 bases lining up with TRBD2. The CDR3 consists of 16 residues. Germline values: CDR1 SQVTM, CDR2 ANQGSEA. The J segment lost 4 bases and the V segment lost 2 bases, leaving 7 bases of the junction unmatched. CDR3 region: CSVESLAGGGYNEQFF. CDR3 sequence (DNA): TGCAGCGTTGAAAGCCTAGCGGGAGGTGGGTACAATGAGCAGTTCTTC.

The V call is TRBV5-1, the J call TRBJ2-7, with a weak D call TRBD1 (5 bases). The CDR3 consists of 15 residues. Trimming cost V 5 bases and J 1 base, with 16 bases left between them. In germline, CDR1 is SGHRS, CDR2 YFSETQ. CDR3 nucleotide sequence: TGCGCCAGCAGACGAGACAGCATCCTATCCTACGAGCAGTACTTC. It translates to CASRRDSILSYEQYF.

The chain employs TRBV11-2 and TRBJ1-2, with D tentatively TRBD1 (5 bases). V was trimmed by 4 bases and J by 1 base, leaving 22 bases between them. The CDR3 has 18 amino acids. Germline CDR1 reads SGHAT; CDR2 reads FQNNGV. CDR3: CASSSPRQPLKVNYGYTF. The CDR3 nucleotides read TGTGCCAGCAGCTCCCCTCGACAGCCGCTGAAGGTTAACTATGGCTACACCTTC.

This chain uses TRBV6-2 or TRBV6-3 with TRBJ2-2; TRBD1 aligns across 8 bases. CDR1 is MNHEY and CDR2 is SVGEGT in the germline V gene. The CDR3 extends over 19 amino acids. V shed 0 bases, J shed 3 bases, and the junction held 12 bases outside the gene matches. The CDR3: CASSYSLVAGGRYTGELFF. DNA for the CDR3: TGTGCCAGCAGTTACTCGCTTGTAGCAGGGGGCCGTTACACCGGGGAGCTGTTTTTT.

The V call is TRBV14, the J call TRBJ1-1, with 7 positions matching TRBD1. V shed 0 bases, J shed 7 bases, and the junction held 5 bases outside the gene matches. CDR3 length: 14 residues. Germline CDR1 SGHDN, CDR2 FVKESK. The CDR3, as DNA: TGTGCCAGCAGCCAAGATAGGGACAGAAATGAAGCTTTCTTT. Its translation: CASSQDRDRNEAFF.

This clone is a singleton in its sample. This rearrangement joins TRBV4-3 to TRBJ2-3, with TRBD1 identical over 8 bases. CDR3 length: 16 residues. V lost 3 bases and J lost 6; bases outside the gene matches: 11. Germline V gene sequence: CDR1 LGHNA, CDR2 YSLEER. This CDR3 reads CASSQLQGGGVDTQYF. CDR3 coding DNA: TGCGCCAGCAGCCAGTTACAGGGGGGAGGAGTGGATACGCAGTATTTT.

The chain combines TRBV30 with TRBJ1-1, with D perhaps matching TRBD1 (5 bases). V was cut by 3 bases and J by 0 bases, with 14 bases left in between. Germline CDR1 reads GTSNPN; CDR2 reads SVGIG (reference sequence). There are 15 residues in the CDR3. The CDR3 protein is CAWRPPGGVNTEAFF. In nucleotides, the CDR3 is TGTGCCTGGAGGCCCCCCGGGGGGGTGAACACTGAAGCTTTCTTT.

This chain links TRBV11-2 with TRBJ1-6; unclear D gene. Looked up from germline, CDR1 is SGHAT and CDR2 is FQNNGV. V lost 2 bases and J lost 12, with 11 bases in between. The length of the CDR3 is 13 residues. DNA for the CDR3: TGTGCCAGCAGCTTAAGCGCCTTAGGACCCCTCCACTTT. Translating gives CASSLSALGPLHF.

CDR3 loop: CASSPTGDSNYGYTF. The CDR3 DNA reads as TGCGCCAGCAGCCCCACAGGGGACAGTAACTATGGCTACACCTTC. The rearrangement links TRBV5-1 to TRBJ1-2; 7 positions agree with TRBD1. V trimming: 4 bases; J trimming: 1 base; junction bases outside the gene matches: 7. This CDR3 is built from 15 residues. CDR1 is SGHRS and CDR2 is YFSETQ in the germline V gene.

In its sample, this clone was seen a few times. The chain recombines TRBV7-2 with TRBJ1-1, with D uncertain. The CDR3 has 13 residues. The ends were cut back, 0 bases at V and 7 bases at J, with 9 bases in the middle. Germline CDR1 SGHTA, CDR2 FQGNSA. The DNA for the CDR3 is TGTGCCAGCAGCTTAGCGCGACGGAGTGAAGCTTTCTTT. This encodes CASSLARRSEAFF.

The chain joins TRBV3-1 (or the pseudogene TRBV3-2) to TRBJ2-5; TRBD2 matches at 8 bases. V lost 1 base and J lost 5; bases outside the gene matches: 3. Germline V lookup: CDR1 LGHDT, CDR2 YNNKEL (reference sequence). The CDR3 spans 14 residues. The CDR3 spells CASSQVSSGETQYF. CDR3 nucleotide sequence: TGTGCCAGCAGCCAAGTTTCTAGCGGGGAGACCCAGTACTTC.